This passage covers 6 T cell receptor beta chains from one sample sequenced in a study of human T cells and chemical hapten exposure. TCRdb fed the RACE reads into MiXCR, producing one record per CDR3 protein. The sample has around 250,000 distinct CDR3 sequences; 7% to 10% are singletons. Time point meaning: pre-sensitization, week 0. Treatment given: therapeutic diphenylcyclopropenone sensitization with weekly scalp DPC. The source was whole blood, collected in connection with sensitization to the hapten diphenylcyclopropenone (DPC). The receptors originated from a woman aged 40-49 years with alopecia areata. Some clones in this sample may be carry-over from other donors' samples.

This clonotype was recorded a few times. The V gene is TRBV28, the J gene TRBJ2-1; possible D gene TRBD2, 6 bases. The germline V and J ends were trimmed by 3 bases and 2 bases, with 17 bases remaining between them. This CDR3 is built from 17 residues. CDR1 and CDR2 (germline): MDHEN, SYDVKM. The CDR3 coding sequence is TGTGCCAGCAGTTTTCGAGGGACGGGAGACACCTACAATGAGCAGTTCTTC. This gives the protein CASSFRGTGDTYNEQFF.

This clonotype was picked up a small number of times. J is TRBJ2-1 and V is TRBV24-1; D is perhaps TRBD1 (6 bases). With 0 bases removed from V and 4 bases from J, the gap between germline ends came to 24 bases. CDR1 is KGHDR and CDR2 is SFDVKD in the germline V gene. The CDR3 covers 20 residues. CDR3 in DNA: TGTGCCACCAGTGATTTGCAGGGCCTAATGGGAAGGGGGATTTACAATGAGCAGTTCTTC. The encoded protein is CATSDLQGLMGRGIYNEQFF.

This clonotype was detected only a few times. The rearrangement joins TRBV4-3 to TRBJ2-1; D is possibly TRBD2 (6 bases). Trimming cost V 1 base and J 7 bases, with 8 bases left between them. CDR3 size: 13 residues. Germline assignment: CDR1 LGHNA and CDR2 YSLEER. Written as DNA, the CDR3 is TGCGCCAGCAGCCAAGCGAGCGGGAATGAGCAGTTCTTC. It is translated as CASSQASGNEQFF.

This clonotype was found once. The chain links TRBV9 to TRBJ2-1; a weak D match, TRBD1 (7 bases). Germline CDR1 is SGDLS and CDR2 is YYNGEE. The CDR3 extends over 14 amino acids. Trimming shortened V by 4 bases and J by 6 bases, and 14 bases separated the two germline ends. The CDR3 loop is CASSPAGQINEQFF. The CDR3 region has the DNA TGTGCCAGCAGCCCCGCGGGACAGATCAATGAGCAGTTCTTC.

Turning to this clonotype: The junction departs from the called germline gene at one end, perhaps through a read error. The chain carries TRBV27 and TRBJ2-5, with 8 bases aligning to TRBD2. The CDR3 runs to 11 residues. CDR1 is MNHEY and CDR2 is SMNVEV in the germline V gene (reference sequence). In nucleotides, the CDR3 is TGCGCGACTAGCGCTCAAGAGACCCAGTACTTC. Protein product: CATSAQETQYF.

This clonotype was seen many times. V is TRBV3-1 and J is TRBJ2-1; the match to TRBD2 covers 8 bases. Germline trimming cut 5 bases from V and 1 base from J; bases unmatched to any gene: 7. This CDR3 comprises 16 residues. Germline CDR1 LGHDT, CDR2 YNNKEL (reference sequence). CDR3 coding DNA: TGTGCCAGCAGCGGGCGACTAGCGACTTCCTACAATGAGCAGTTCTTC. Amino acid sequence: CASSGRLATSYNEQFF.